Shown below are 30 T cell receptor beta chains from a single sample sequenced in a study of early stage breast cancer tumors. TCRdb's copy holds only in-frame clones and misses some; the assay was immunoSEQ multiplex PCR. Here the sample spans around 490 clones, 77% being singletons. Input material: normal breast tissue next to the tumor. These receptors came from a person between 35 and 49 years old with breast cancer.

Of note for this clone: Other DNA sequences in the sample encode the same CDR3. The chain couples TRBV27 to TRBJ2-5; unclear D gene. CDR3 size: 12 residues. The germline V and J ends were trimmed by 4 bases and 2 bases, with 5 bases remaining between them. Germline lookup yields CDR1 MNHEY and CDR2 SMNVEV (reference sequence). CDR3 nucleotides: TGTGCCAGCAGTTCCCGGCAAGAGACCCAGTACTTC. Translating gives CASSSRQETQYF.

The V and J genes are TRBV7-8 and TRBJ1-1; TRBD1 matches at 10 bases. Losses at the gene ends were 5 bases for V and 0 bases for J; bases not matched to a gene: 6. CDR3 size: 16 residues. The germline gives CDR1 SGHVS, CDR2 FQNEAQ. The CDR3 sequence is CASSPRGQGLNTEAFF. The DNA of the CDR3 is TGTGCCAGCAGCCCAAGGGGACAGGGGCTGAACACTGAAGCTTTCTTT.

The CDR3 sequence: CASSEGSQGGVWQFF. The DNA for the CDR3 is TGTGCCAGCAGTGAAGGAAGTCAGGGCGGAGTTTGGCAGTTCTTC. The chain is built from TRBV2 and TRBJ2-1; perhaps TRBD1 as D (5 bases). The CDR3 length is 15 residues. CDR1 is SNHLY and CDR2 is FYNNEI in the germline V gene. Trimming took 1 base from V and 12 from J, leaving 19 bases between them.

J is TRBJ2-1 and V is TRBV6-4; the D gene is possibly TRBD2 (6 bases). Trimming shortened V by 0 bases and J by 0 bases, and 6 bases separated the two germline ends. The CDR3 runs to 15 residues. Germline lookup yields CDR1 MRHNA and CDR2 SNTAGT. CDR3 protein: CASSDSSGSYNEQFF. CDR3 coding DNA: TGTGCCAGCAGTGACTCTAGCGGCTCCTACAATGAGCAGTTCTTC.

This clone is hyperexpanded by share. V is TRBV19 and J is TRBJ2-7; D might be TRBD2 (5 bases). There are 13 residues in the CDR3. The germline V gene encodes CDR1 LNHDA and CDR2 SQIVND (reference sequence). Trimming left V 5 bases short and J 2 bases short, with 10 bases between. CDR3 residues: CASSDYTTYEQYF. The CDR3, as DNA: TGTGCCAGTAGTGACTACACCACCTACGAGCAGTACTTC.

In its sample, this clone was seen once. The CDR3 sequence is CASSLTSGVSYEQYF. CDR3 nucleotides: TGTGCCAGCAGTCTGACTAGCGGGGTCTCCTACGAGCAGTACTTC. The V and J genes are TRBV2 and TRBJ2-7, with TRBD2 matching 11 bases. The germline V gene has CDR1 SNHLY and CDR2 FYNNEI. The CDR3 has 15 residues. The junction had 3 bases not matched to a gene; V was cut back by 5 bases and J by 0 bases.

The rearrangement uses TRBV7-9 and TRBJ2-7; the match to TRBD2 covers 11 bases. The CDR3 has 16 residues. The V gene end was trimmed by 5 bases and the J gene end by 3 bases; junction bases not matched to a gene: 9. From germline, CDR1 is SEHNR and CDR2 FQNEAQ (reference sequence). CDR3 sequence: CASSPSQTSGNYEQYF. CDR3 coding DNA: TGTGCCAGCAGCCCCTCCCAGACTAGCGGGAACTACGAGCAGTACTTC.

V and J are TRBV27 and TRBJ2-1, with 14 bases fitting TRBD2. Germline V CDR1 and CDR2: MNHEY, SMNVEV (reference sequence). V shed 6 bases, J shed 8 bases, and the junction held 6 bases outside the gene matches. This CDR3 is built from 15 residues. The CDR3 DNA sequence: TGTGCCAGCAGCTCTTCGGGACTAGCGGGAGATGAGCAGTTCTTC. Encoded protein: CASSSSGLAGDEQFF.

This chain links TRBV4-1 with TRBJ1-1, with no clear D. Trimming cost V 3 bases and J 3 bases, with 11 bases left between them. CDR1 is MGHRA and CDR2 is YSYEKL in the germline V gene. The CDR3 extends over 14 amino acids. Here the CDR3 reads CASSHLDSDTEAFF. The CDR3 DNA follows: TGCGCCAGCAGCCATCTAGATTCCGACACTGAAGCTTTCTTT.

This clone turned up a few times. The chain uses TRBV2 and TRBJ2-3; no clear D. The V and J ends lost 5 bases and 3 bases respectively, with 6 bases between them. In germline, CDR1 is SNHLY, CDR2 FYNNEI. The CDR3 consists of 12 residues. The CDR3 protein is CASSSGTDTQYF. The CDR3 coding sequence is TGTGCCAGCAGTTCCGGGACAGATACGCAGTATTTT.

The J gene is TRBJ1-5, the V gene TRBV5-1; no clear D gene. Germline-derived CDR1 and CDR2 are SGHRS and YFSETQ. V shed 6 bases and J shed 9 bases, with 22 bases lying between them. The CDR3 totals 15 residues. CDR3 sequence: CASTPAGSRLRPQHF. DNA of the CDR3: TGCGCCAGCACCCCGGCCGGGTCACGCCTGCGGCCCCAGCATTTT.

The chain has TRBV7-6 and TRBJ2-3, with 12 bases matching TRBD2. The J segment lost 4 bases and the V segment lost 0 bases, leaving 2 bases of the junction unmatched. CDR3 size: 16 residues. Germline assignment: CDR1 SGHVS and CDR2 FNYEAQ. The CDR3 DNA reads as TGTGCCAGCAGCTTAGCGACTAGCGGGAGCCCAGATACGCAGTATTTT. It yields the protein CASSLATSGSPDTQYF.

The gene calls are TRBV19 and TRBJ1-2; a weak D match, TRBD1 (6 bases). The germline V gene has CDR1 LNHDA and CDR2 SQIVND (reference sequence). The CDR3 is 14 amino acids. V lost 10 bases to trimming and J lost 2 bases, with 17 bases between them. The CDR3 DNA reads TGTGCCACGGGCCCACAGGGAGTAAACTATGGCTACACCTTC. Its translation is CATGPQGVNYGYTF.

This clone was observed a few times. The CDR3 DNA is TGTGCCAGTAGTTTGAGTCGGAGGCCAGATACGCAGTATTTT. It specifies CASSLSRRPDTQYF. The genes are TRBV19 and TRBJ2-3; D might be TRBD2 (5 bases). Trimming took off 5 bases at V and 4 bases at J, with 13 bases between the two ends. Germline V lookup: CDR1 LNHDA, CDR2 SQIVND (reference sequence). There are 14 residues in the CDR3.

The V and J genes are TRBV18 and TRBJ2-7; D is unclear. CDR3 length equals 14 residues. The V end lost 2 bases, the J end lost 2 bases, and 10 bases lay between the germline ends. Germline V gene lookup returns CDR1 KGHSH and CDR2 LQKENI. DNA for the CDR3: TGTGCCAGCTCACCAAAAGGAACAGCCTACGAGCAGTACTTC. This sequence encodes CASSPKGTAYEQYF.

The V call is TRBV5-1, the J call TRBJ2-7, with 9 bases aligning to TRBD2. After removal of 4 bases from V and 0 bases from J, the junction contained 23 bases not matched to a gene. There are 21 residues in the CDR3. Germline V gene lookup returns CDR1 SGHRS and CDR2 YFSETQ. The DNA for the CDR3 is TGCGCCAGCAGCGGGCGGGGGTGCGGGAGGGCATGCTTTATTAGCTCCTACGAGCAGTACTTC. Residues: CASSGRGCGRACFISSYEQYF.

This clone appeared a single time. The chain uses TRBV29-1 and TRBJ2-5; D gene unclear. This CDR3 spans 12 amino acids. Germline values: CDR1 SQVTM, CDR2 ANQGSEA. The CDR3 here is CSYLRSQETQYF. The CDR3 DNA sequence: TGCTCCTACCTTAGGAGCCAAGAGACCCAGTACTTC. The whole variable domain, remainder taken from reference TRBV29-1 and TRBJ2-5, is SAVISQKPSRDICQRGTSLTIQCQVDSQVTMMFWYRQQPGQSLTLIATANQGSEATYESGFVIDKFPISRPNLTFSTLTVSNMSPEDSSIYLCSYLRSQETQYFGPGTRLLVL.

V usage is TRBV10-3 and J usage is TRBJ1-5; TRBD1 matches at 7 bases. The CDR3 is 13 residues long. Germline-derived CDR1 and CDR2 are ENHRY and SYGVKD. With 5 bases clipped from V and 5 bases from J, the junction kept 3 bases outside the gene matches. The CDR3 nucleotides are TGTGCCATCAGTACAGGGGAAGATCAGCCCCAGCATTTT. It is translated as CAISTGEDQPQHF.

The V and J genes are TRBV28 and TRBJ1-6; D is unclear. Germline assignment: CDR1 MDHEN and CDR2 SYDVKM. There are 14 residues in the CDR3. The V gene lost 6 bases and the J gene lost 6 bases, with 12 bases spanning the gap. CDR3 nucleotide sequence: TGTGCCAGCAGGGGCGGGAACGGTAATTCACCCCTCCACTTT. Protein sequence: CASRGGNGNSPLHF.

The rearrangement links TRBV28 to TRBJ1-1; 7 bases are a match to TRBD1. V shed 7 bases, J shed 0 bases, and the junction held 5 bases outside the gene matches. The length of the CDR3 is 14 residues. Germline-derived CDR1 and CDR2 are MDHEN and SYDVKM. The CDR3 loop reads CASTPQGMNTEAFF. In DNA, the CDR3 is TGTGCCAGCACTCCACAGGGGATGAACACTGAAGCTTTCTTT.

This clone was observed a handful of times. CDR3 nucleotides: TGTGCCAGCAGCTCTATGACCGAACAGGTGGGTCTCGAGCAGTACTTC. Encoded protein: CASSSMTEQVGLEQYF. The chain couples TRBV7-9 to TRBJ2-7; possible D gene TRBD1, 5 bases. Germline V lookup: CDR1 SEHNR, CDR2 FQNEAQ (reference sequence). Between the trimmed V and J ends, which lost 4 bases and 6 bases, there was a span of 22 bases. This CDR3 comprises 16 residues.

V gene TRBV6-1 combines with J gene TRBJ2-3, with a possible D match to TRBD2 (5 bases). The CDR3 is 14 amino acids. CDR1 is MNHNS and CDR2 is SASEGT in the germline V gene. The germline V and J ends were trimmed by 1 base and 4 bases, with 9 bases remaining between them. The CDR3 nucleotides read TGTGCCAGCAGTGAAGGTGATAGCGCAGATACGCAGTATTTT. Amino acid sequence: CASSEGDSADTQYF.

The CDR3 protein is CASSLDQRRTGELFF. Written as DNA, the CDR3 is TGTGCCAGCAGTTTGGACCAGAGACGAACCGGGGAGCTGTTTTTT. The rearrangement links TRBV28 to TRBJ2-2; D unresolved. V lost 3 bases to trimming and J lost 5 bases, with 13 bases between them. The CDR3 covers 15 residues. Germline V gene data show CDR1 as MDHEN and CDR2 as SYDVKM.

The V and J genes are TRBV29-1 and TRBJ1-1; maybe TRBD1 (5 bases). V lost 4 bases, J lost 1 base, and 13 bases lay in between. CDR1 is SQVTM and CDR2 is ANQGSEA in the germline V gene. This CDR3 region has 14 residues. The CDR3 protein is CSVADSYQNTEAFF. Written as DNA, the CDR3 is TGCAGCGTTGCCGACAGCTACCAGAACACTGAAGCTTTCTTT.

This chain connects TRBV19 to TRBJ2-3; 8 nucleotides match TRBD1. The CDR3 runs 14 residues. V lost 4 bases, J lost 7 bases, and 7 bases stayed unmatched. Germline CDR1 reads LNHDA; CDR2 reads SQIVND (reference sequence). The CDR3 here is CASSRGQGPYTQYF. In DNA form, the CDR3 reads TGTGCCAGTAGTAGAGGACAGGGCCCCTATACGCAGTATTTT.

V usage is TRBV5-4 and J usage is TRBJ2-7; 9 nucleotides align to TRBD1. This CDR3 region has 13 residues. CDR1 SGHNT and CDR2 YYREEE come from the germline V gene (reference sequence). J gave up 6 bases and V 2 bases, and 3 bases lay outside the gene matches. The CDR3 protein is CASSFTGGGEQYF. As DNA, the CDR3 is TGTGCCAGCAGCTTTACAGGGGGCGGCGAGCAGTACTTC. Combining the CDR3 with reference TRBV5-4 and TRBJ2-7 gives the whole variable domain ETGVTQSPTHLIKTRGQQVTLRCSSQSGHNTVSWYQQALGQGPQFIFQYYREEENGRGNFPPRFSGLQFPNYSSELNVNALELDDSALYLCASSFTGGGEQYFGPGTRLTVT.

This clone was picked up one time. The gene calls are TRBV6-1 and TRBJ2-6; D is possibly TRBD1 (6 bases). CDR3 length equals 14 residues. Between the trimmed V and J ends, which lost 8 bases and 4 bases, there was a span of 12 bases. Germline loops: CDR1 MNHNS, CDR2 SASEGT. CDR3 nucleotides: TGTGCCAGCGTTACAGGGACCGGGGCCAACGTCCTGACTTTC. This encodes CASVTGTGANVLTF.

This chain connects TRBV14 to TRBJ1-2; D is undetermined. CDR1 is SGHDN and CDR2 is FVKESK in the germline V gene. The length of the CDR3 is 13 residues. V gave up 3 bases and J gave up 4 bases, with 9 bases separating them. CDR3 sequence: CASSHPNLYGYTF. CDR3 in DNA: TGTGCCAGCAGCCACCCCAACCTCTATGGCTACACCTTC.

The chain is built from TRBV2 and TRBJ2-7; 9 bases map to TRBD1. The CDR3 contains 14 residues. After removal of 5 bases from V and 4 bases from J, the junction contained 6 bases not matched to a gene. CDR1 and CDR2 (germline): SNHLY, FYNNEI. CDR3 nucleotides: TGTGCCAGCAGTCGACAGGGGGATAATTACGAGCAGTACTTC. The encoded protein is CASSRQGDNYEQYF.

DNA of the CDR3: TGTGCCAGCAGTGAGGGGACTAGCGAGTACAATGAGCAGTTCTTC. Translated: CASSEGTSEYNEQFF. The chain employs TRBV6-6 and TRBJ2-1; 10 bases agree with TRBD2. The CDR3 loop spans 15 amino acids. The V gene's germline CDR1 is MNHNY and CDR2 SVGAGI (reference sequence). V shed 5 bases and J 4 bases; nucleotides not matched to a gene: 5.